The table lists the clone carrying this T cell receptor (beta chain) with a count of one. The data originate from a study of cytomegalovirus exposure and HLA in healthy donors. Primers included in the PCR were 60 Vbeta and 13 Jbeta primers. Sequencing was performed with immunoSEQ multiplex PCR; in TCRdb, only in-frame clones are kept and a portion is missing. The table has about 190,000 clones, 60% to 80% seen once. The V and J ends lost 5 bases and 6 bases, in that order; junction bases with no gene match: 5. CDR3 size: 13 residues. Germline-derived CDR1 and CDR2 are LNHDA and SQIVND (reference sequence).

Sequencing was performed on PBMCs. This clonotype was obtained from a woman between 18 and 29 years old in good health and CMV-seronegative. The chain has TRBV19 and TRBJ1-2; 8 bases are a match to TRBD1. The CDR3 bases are TGTGCCAGTAGTCCCAGGGGGCAACATGGCTACACCTTC. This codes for CASSPRGQHGYTF. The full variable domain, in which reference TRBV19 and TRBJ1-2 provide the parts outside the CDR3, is DGGITQSPKYLFRKEGQNVTLSCEQNLNHDAMYWYRQDPGQGLRLIYYSQIVNDFQKGDIAEGYSVSREKKESFPLTVTSAQKNPTAFYLCASSPRGQHGYTFGSGTRLTVV.